What follows are 5 T cell receptor beta chains derived from one specimen sequenced in a study of early T cells in non-severe SARS-CoV-2 infection. In TCRdb, the 5' RACE reads were re-called with MiXCR into one record per CDR3 protein. In the table there are about 58,000 distinct CDR3 sequences, around 12% of which are singletons. The sequenced sample was whole blood. The origin of the receptors is an adult who was a healthcare worker with PCR-confirmed SARS-CoV-2 infection or an uninfected control (not recorded which).

This clonotype appeared many times. The chain links TRBV12-3 or TRBV12-4 to TRBJ1-2; D is possibly TRBD1 (5 bases). CDR3 length: 12 amino acids. Trimming removed 6 bases at V and 9 bases at J, with 14 bases between. For the CDR3, the DNA is TGTGCCAGCAGGCCCCCGGCAGGGAGCTACACCTTC. Its protein is CASRPPAGSYTF.

This clonotype is judged medium-sized. Here the CDR3 DNA reads TGTGCCAGCAGCGTCGAGGGTCTCACCTACGAGCAGTACTTC. Encoded protein: CASSVEGLTYEQYF. The V call is TRBV9, the J call TRBJ2-7; maybe TRBD2 (5 bases). Between the trimmed V and J ends, which lost 2 bases and 2 bases, there was a span of 11 bases. The CDR3 consists of 14 residues. In germline, CDR1 is SGDLS, CDR2 YYNGEE. The full variable domain, completed using reference TRBV9 and TRBJ2-7, is DSGVTQTPKHLITATGQRVTLRCSPRSGDLSVYWYQQSLDQGLQFLIQYYNGEERAKGNILERFSAQQFPDLHSELNLSSLELGDSALYFCASSVEGLTYEQYFGPGTRLTVT.

This clonotype was counted between two and nine times. The chain combines TRBV5-4 with TRBJ2-7; 9 bases align to TRBD2. The junction had 4 bases not matched to a gene; V was cut back by 0 bases and J by 3 bases. This CDR3 region has 15 residues. The germline CDR1 and CDR2 sequences are SGHNT and YYREEE (reference sequence). CDR3 nucleotide sequence: TGTGCCAGCAGCTTGGCAGCGGGAGGCTACTACGAGCAGTACTTC. Translation gives CASSLAAGGYYEQYF. The entire variable domain, with the rest obtained from reference TRBV5-4 and TRBJ2-7, is as follows: ETGVTQSPTHLIKTRGQQVTLRCSSQSGHNTVSWYQQALGQGPQFIFQYYREEENGRGNFPPRFSGLQFPNYSSELNVNALELDDSALYLCASSLAAGGYYEQYFGPGTRLTVT.

This clonotype came up many times. Relative to the germline gene, one junction end is altered; a read error may explain this. The chain uses TRBV10-2 and TRBJ2-1; possible D gene TRBD2, 5 bases. Germline lookup yields CDR1 WSHSY and CDR2 SAAADI. This CDR3 spans 13 amino acids. The CDR3 region is CASSESIRWESLF. DNA of the CDR3: TGCGCCAGCAGTGAGTCGATACGTTGGGAGTCCCTCTTC.

This clonotype appeared many times. V and J are TRBV28 and TRBJ2-3; D unresolved. The CDR3 has 11 amino acids. Germline CDR1 MDHEN, CDR2 SYDVKM. The V and J ends lost 5 bases and 5 bases respectively, with 5 bases between them. CDR3 in amino acids: CASSPGDTQYF. The CDR3 DNA is TGTGCCAGCAGTCCGGGAGATACGCAGTATTTT.